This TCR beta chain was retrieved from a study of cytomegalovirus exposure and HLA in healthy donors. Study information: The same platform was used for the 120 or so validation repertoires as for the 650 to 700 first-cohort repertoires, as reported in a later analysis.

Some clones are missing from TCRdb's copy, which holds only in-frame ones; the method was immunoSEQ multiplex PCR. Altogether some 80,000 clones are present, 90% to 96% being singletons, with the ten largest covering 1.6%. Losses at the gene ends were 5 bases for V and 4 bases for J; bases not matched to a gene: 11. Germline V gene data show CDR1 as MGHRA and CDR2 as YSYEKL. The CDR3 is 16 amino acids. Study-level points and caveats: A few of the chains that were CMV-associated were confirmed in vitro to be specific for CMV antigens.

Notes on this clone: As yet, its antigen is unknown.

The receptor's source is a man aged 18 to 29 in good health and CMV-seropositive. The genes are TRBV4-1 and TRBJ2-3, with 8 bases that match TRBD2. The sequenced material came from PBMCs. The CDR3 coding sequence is TGCGCCAGCAGCGGCCGCGGGGGGCAGGGATCAGATACGCAGTATTTT. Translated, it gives CASSGRGGQGSDTQYF.